The sequence of this T cell receptor beta chain was determined in a study of blood T cell repertoires in COVID-19. This clone was recorded only once. TCRdb's table, derived via immunoSEQ multiplex PCR, lists solely in-frame clones and lacks some. The repertoire holds about 220,000 clones, with about 88% as singletons. This CDR3 spans 16 amino acids. The V gene's germline CDR1 is KGHSH and CDR2 LQKENI. V was pared by 2 bases and J by 0 bases, with 11 bases between. This clonotype was sampled from a man in his fifties or sixties who had recovered from COVID-19. The chain is built from TRBV18 and TRBJ1-3, with D unclear. The sample taken for sequencing was peripheral blood. The CDR3 nucleotides are TGTGCCAGCTCACCATCTTCCGCGAGCTCTGGAAACACCATATATTTT. Encoded protein: CASSPSSASSGNTIYF.